This note documents a single TCR beta chain sequence. There is no known antigen for this receptor. Base qualities are not at hand, and no much larger clone is one base apart. Library generation was performed with 5' RACE. Sequenced using an Illumina HiSeq 2500. The second PCR ran for roughly 7 to 11 cycles and used a J-beta primer mix along with a sample-barcoded 5' primer. A template-switch 5' adaptor carrying 12 random nucleotides introduced a unique molecular identifier onto each TCR beta cDNA molecule. Each sample yielded at least 3 million CDR3-containing paired-end reads. First-strand cDNA synthesis was performed from all RNA using the Mint cDNA synthesis kit, with priming by a TRBC-specific oligonucleotide. Following uracil-DNA glycosylase treatment, all cDNA underwent a first 18-cycle PCR with the universal primers M1SS and BC2_uni_R. In the source study's methods: Normalization of each sample was performed by random selection of 1 million high-quality reads, each carrying a distinct molecular identifier. Instead of being binned into consensus sequences, reads that shared molecular identifiers were thrown out. MiTCR, with a Q25 quality threshold and the strictest error-elimination algorithm, was used for CDR3 identification, clonotype clustering and error correction. A nonparametric unseen species model with Euler transformation was used to estimate a lower bound on total TCR beta diversity. TCRdb redid the processing of the public reads, applying fastp at Q25 and MiXCR, and retained in-frame beta chains. Every entry covers one CDR3 protein and lists the most common genes and DNA from its rows. These V and J calls originate from TCRdb's pipeline instead of the authors' own analysis. The sample yields 2 million or so distinct CDR3 sequences; around half were counted once. The ten top clones hold over 2% of the sample.

This entry comes from a study of blood T cells in healthy people across ages (dated by TCRdb to between 2014 and 2017). Turning to the overall study: In model experiments, template switching captured roughly one uniquely barcoded TCR beta cDNA molecule for every two T cells. The donors were split into four age groups: young (average about 15 years), middle-aged (roughly 39), aged (62) and long-lived (roughly 88). Using the same blood draw, the study looked at two additional independent replicas of 1 million unique cDNA reads for two donors, one aged 18 to 29 and the other aged 80 or older. Donors of different ages were randomly distributed across sequencing lanes to avoid experimental bias. The study measured age-related changes in TCR beta repertoire diversity using deep sequencing normalized with unique cDNA molecular identifiers. The paper's findings and limits, for the study overall: As age increased, observed TCR beta diversity per million T cells dropped in a roughly linear way, and a significant reduction was already evident by age 40. Compared with the aged group, the long-lived group had more naive CD4+ T cells, fewer expanded clones and increased TCR diversity, a pattern suggesting age selection. Donor CMV infection status was unknown, potentially confounding age-related changes in expanded clonotypes. Total diversity estimates from one million sequenced T cells were considered lower bounds and underestimates. A strong correlation was found between observed TCR beta diversity and the percentage of naive T cells measured by flow cytometry. Conclusive comparison of naive and antigen-experienced compartments was prevented by the profiling of bulk unsorted PBMCs.

Systemically healthy Caucasian individuals from Russia, 39 in total and aged roughly 6 to 95 years, were included as donors. Each donor gave around 9.9 milliliters of peripheral blood, collected into EDTA-treated Vacutainer tubes. Ficoll-Paque density-gradient centrifugation was used to isolate PBMCs, with at least 6.5 million obtained per sample. Trizol reagent was used to extract total RNA from PBMCs, with at least 5.5 micrograms per sample. For every donor, flow cytometry on a PBMC aliquot measured the percentage of naive CD45RAhigh/CD27high T cells. There are 14 amino acids in the CDR3, from cysteine to phenylalanine inclusive. Only the CDR3 DNA is retained, 42 bases long and in frame from the first base. The germline V gene provides CDR1 SQVTM and CDR2 ANQGSEA.

The specimen sequenced was blood. The clonotype comes from a woman in her thirties or forties in good health. The chain couples TRBV29-1 to TRBJ2-5, and 9 junctional nucleotides match TRBD1. TRBJ2-7 explains the end of the DNA better; the J call may be wrong. The CDR3 protein sequence reads: CSAGTGTGRSEQYF. The nucleotides read TGCAGCGCTGGAACCGGGACAGGGAGGAGCGAGCAGTACTTC.